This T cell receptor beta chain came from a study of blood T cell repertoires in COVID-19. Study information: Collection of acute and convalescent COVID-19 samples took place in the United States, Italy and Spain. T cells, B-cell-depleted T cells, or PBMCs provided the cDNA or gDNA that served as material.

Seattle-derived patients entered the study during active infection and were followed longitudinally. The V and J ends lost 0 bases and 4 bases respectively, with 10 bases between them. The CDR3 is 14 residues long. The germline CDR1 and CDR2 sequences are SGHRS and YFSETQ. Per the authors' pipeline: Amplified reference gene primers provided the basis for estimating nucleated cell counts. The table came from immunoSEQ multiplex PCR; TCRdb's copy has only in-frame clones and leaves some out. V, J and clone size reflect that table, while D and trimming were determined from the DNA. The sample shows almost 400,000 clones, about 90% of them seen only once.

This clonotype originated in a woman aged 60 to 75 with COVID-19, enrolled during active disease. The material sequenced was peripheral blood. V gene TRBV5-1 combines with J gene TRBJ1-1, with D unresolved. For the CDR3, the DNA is TGCGCCAGCAGCTTGGGTCGGGGTTCCACTGAAGCTTTCTTT. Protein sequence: CASSLGRGSTEAFF.